This TCR beta chain emerged from a study of cytomegalovirus exposure and HLA in healthy donors. General observations from the study: Researchers catalogued under 200 TCR beta chains as cytomegalovirus-associated. In a later analysis, productive TCRs from donors in an Asian-associated ancestry cluster reportedly carried fewer N-insertions than the cohort mean.

Germline CDR1 reads SGHTA; CDR2 reads FQGNSA. Trimming stripped 5 bases from V and 5 bases from J, with 9 bases between. CDR3 size: 12 residues. Of note for this clone: The antigen remains unidentified.

With 60 Vbeta and 13 Jbeta primers, the PCR was carried out. Method: immunoSEQ multiplex PCR; TCRdb's copy keeps in-frame clones and lacks some. Among about 130,000 clones listed, about 80% were seen once. Sequencing input: PBMCs. This receptor was obtained from a man aged 40-55 years in good health and CMV-seronegative. The chain couples TRBV7-2 to TRBJ1-1; no reliable D call. In DNA, the CDR3 is TGTGCCAGCAGCGCGAGAGTTACTGAAGCTTTCTTT. Encoded protein: CASSARVTEAFF.